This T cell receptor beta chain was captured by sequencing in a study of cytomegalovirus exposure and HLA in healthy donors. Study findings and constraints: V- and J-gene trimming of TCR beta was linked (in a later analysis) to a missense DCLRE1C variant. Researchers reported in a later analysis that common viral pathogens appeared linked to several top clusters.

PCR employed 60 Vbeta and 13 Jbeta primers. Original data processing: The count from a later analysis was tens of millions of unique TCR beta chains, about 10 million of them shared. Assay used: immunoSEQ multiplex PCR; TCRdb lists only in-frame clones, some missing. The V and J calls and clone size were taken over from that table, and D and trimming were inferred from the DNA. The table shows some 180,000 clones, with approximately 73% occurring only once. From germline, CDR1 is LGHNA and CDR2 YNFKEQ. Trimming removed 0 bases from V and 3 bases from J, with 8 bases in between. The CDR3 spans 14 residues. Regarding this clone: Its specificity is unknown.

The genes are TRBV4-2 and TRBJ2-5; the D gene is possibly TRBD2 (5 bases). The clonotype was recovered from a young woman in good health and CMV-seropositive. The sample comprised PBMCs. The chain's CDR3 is CASSQDGSEETQYF. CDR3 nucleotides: TGTGCCAGCAGCCAAGATGGTAGCGAAGAGACCCAGTACTTC.